Sequencing of this T cell receptor (beta chain) was carried out in a study of molecular identifiers for immune sequencing clone quantification. The CDR3 is 13 residues long. Between the trimmed V and J ends, which lost 7 bases and 4 bases, there was a span of 13 bases. Germline V gives CDR1 SNHLY, CDR2 FYNNEI. TCRdb reprocessed the PCR reads via MiXCR and lists one record per CDR3 protein. The profile shows around 460,000 distinct CDR3 sequences, approximately 25% of them singletons. In this sample, this clonotype turned up a few times. V usage is TRBV2 and J usage is TRBJ1-2; D might be TRBD1 (5 bases). Sequenced input: naive CD8+ T cells from blood, with Jurkat cell RNA spiked in. Subset indicated: FACS-sorted CD8+CD4-CCR7+CD45RA+ naive T cells. This receptor was obtained from a human donor in good health. Some libraries in this study had Jurkat cell RNA spiked in. CDR3 in DNA: TGTGCCAGCATCCCGACAGTAACCTATGGCTACACCTTC. Translated, it gives CASIPTVTYGYTF.